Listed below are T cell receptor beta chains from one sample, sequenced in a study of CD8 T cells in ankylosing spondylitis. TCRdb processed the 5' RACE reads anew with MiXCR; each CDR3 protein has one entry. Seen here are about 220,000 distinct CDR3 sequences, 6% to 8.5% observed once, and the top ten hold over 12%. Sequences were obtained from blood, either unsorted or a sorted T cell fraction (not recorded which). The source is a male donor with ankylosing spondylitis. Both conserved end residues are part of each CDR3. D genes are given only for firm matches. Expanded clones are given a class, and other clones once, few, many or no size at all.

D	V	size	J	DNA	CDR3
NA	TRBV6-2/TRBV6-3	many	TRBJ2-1	TGTGCCAGCCAGGTTTCGAGGAATGAGCAGTTCTTC	CASQVSRNEQFF
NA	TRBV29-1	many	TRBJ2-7	TGCAGCGTCCAGACTGGATCCTACGAGCAGTACTTC	CSVQTGSYEQYF
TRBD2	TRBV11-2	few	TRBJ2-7	TGTGCCAGCAGCCCAGGGGGGACTAGCGGGAGGGTAGTCTCCTACGAGCAGTACTTC	CASSPGGTSGRVVSYEQYF
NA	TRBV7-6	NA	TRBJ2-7	TGTGCCAGCAGCTTAGCGCTAGGAACCTACGAGCAGTACTTC	CASSLALGTYEQYF
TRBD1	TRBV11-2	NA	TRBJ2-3	TGTGCCAGCATCATGGGGACAGGTTATCCAGATACGCAGTATTTT	CASIMGTGYPDTQYF
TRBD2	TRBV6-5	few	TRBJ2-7	TGTGCCAGCAGCTACGGGGGGAGGGCCGTTGGGGAGCAGTACTTC	CASSYGGRAVGEQYF
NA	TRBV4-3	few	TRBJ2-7	TGCGCCAGCAGCCAAGTGGCCGGGTTATACGAGCAGTACTTC	CASSQVAGLYEQYF
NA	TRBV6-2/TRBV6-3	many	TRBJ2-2	TGTGCCAGCAGTCTACTAAGACTTCTCACCGGGGAGCTGTTTTTT	CASSLLRLLTGELFF
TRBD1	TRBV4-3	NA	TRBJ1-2	TGCGCCAGCAGCCAGGAACGGACAGGCGCCTATGGCTACACCTTC	CASSQERTGAYGYTF
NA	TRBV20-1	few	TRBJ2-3	TGCAGTGCTAGAGTCGGACGGTTAGGGGTTTATACGCAGTATTTT	CSARVGRLGVYTQYF
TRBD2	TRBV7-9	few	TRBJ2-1	TGTGCCAGCAGCTTAGGGACTAGCGGCCACAATGAGCAGTTCTTC	CASSLGTSGHNEQFF
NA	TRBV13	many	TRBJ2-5	TGTGCCAGCAGCCCCGGACAGAGGCAAGAGACCCAGTACTTC	CASSPGQRQETQYF
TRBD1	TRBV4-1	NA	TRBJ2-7	TGCGCCAGCAGCCAAGATGGGAGAACAGGGGTGTACTTC	CASSQDGRTGVYF
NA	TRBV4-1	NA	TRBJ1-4	TGCGCCAGCAGCCGGTGGACGCGGGAGACGGACGGCGGCGAAAAACTGTTTTTT	CASSRWTRETDGGEKLFF
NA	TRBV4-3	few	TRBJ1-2	TGCGCCAGCAGCCAAGATCACTCCCCATATGGCTACACCTTC	CASSQDHSPYGYTF
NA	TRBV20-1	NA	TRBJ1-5	TGCAGTGCTAGTAACGGGAATCAGCCCCAGCATTTT	CSASNGNQPQHF
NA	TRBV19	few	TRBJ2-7	TGTGCCAGTAGTATTCGTACTAACCCCTACGAGCAGTACTTC	CASSIRTNPYEQYF
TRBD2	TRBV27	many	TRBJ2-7	TGTGCCAGCAGTTTTTTGCGGGAGATCTTATACGAGCAGTACTTC	CASSFLREILYEQYF
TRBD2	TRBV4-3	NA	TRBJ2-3	TGCGCCAGCAGCCAAAGGTCCCCGTTGGGGAGGGCAGATACGCAGTATTTT	CASSQRSPLGRADTQYF
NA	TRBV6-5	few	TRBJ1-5	TGTGCCAGCAGTTACTCTTTCGTCCAGCCCCAGCATTTT	CASSYSFVQPQHF
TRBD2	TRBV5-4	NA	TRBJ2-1	TGTGCCATGGGCTTGGGGCTAGCGGGGAATGAGCAGTTCTTC	CAMGLGLAGNEQFF
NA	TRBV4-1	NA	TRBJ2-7	TGCGCCAGCAGCCAAGATAGGTGGCAGGCGGCCTACGAGCAGTACTTC	CASSQDRWQAAYEQYF
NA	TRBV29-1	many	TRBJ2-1	TGCAGCGTTGATGGTAACAATGAGCAGTTCTTC	CSVDGNNEQFF
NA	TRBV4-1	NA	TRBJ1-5	TGCGCCAGCAGCCTCAGGACAAACGACCAGCCCCAGCATTTT	CASSLRTNDQPQHF
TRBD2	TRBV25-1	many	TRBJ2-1	TGTGCCAGCAGTGCTAGCGGGGGTGAGCAGTTCTTC	CASSASGGEQFF
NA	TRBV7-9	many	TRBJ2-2	TGTGCCAGCAGCTCCGGGACACCCTTGGACACCGGGGAGCTGTTTTTT	CASSSGTPLDTGELFF
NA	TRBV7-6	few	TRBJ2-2	TGTGCCAGCAGCTTAGAGATCAGGGGGGCCACCGGGGAGCTGTTTTTT	CASSLEIRGATGELFF
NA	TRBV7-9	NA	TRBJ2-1	TGTGCCAGCAGCCCGAGGGCCAGTCTCCAGGTTGAGCAGTTCTTC	CASSPRASLQVEQFF
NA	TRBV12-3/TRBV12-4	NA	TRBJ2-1	TGTGCCAGCAGTTTTAGGGGGAATGAGCAGTTCTTC	CASSFRGNEQFF
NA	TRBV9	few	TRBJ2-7	TGTGCCAGCAGCGTAAGTCCCCTTTCCTACGAGCAGTACTTC	CASSVSPLSYEQYF
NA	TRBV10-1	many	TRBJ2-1	TGCGCCAGCAGCAAAACCTACAATGAGCAGTTCTTC	CASSKTYNEQFF
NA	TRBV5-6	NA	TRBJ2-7	TGTGCCAGCGGCCCCGGGGTCGCCGGGGAGCAGTACTTC	CASGPGVAGEQYF
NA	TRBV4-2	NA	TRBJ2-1	TGTGCCAGCAGCCAAGATAGTAATGAGCAGTTCTTC	CASSQDSNEQFF
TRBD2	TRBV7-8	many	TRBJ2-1	TGTGCCAGCAGCTCCCCCGGGACTAGCGTGTACAATGAGCAGTTCTTC	CASSSPGTSVYNEQFF
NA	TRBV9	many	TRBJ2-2	TGTGCCAGCACTATCGACCCGCAGGGGATACACACCGGGGAGCTGTTTTTT	CASTIDPQGIHTGELFF
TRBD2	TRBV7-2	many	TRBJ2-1	TGTGCCAGCAGCTTAGTAGTACTAGCGGGATACAATGAGCAGTTCTTC	CASSLVVLAGYNEQFF
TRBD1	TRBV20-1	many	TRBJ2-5	TGTATAGTCCTCGGAACCGGGACAGGGGAGGATGAGACCCAGTACTTC	CIVLGTGTGEDETQYF
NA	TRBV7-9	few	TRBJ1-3	TGTGCCAGCAGCTTAGCCGCCCGGGACCGCCGAAACACCATATATTTT	CASSLAARDRRNTIYF
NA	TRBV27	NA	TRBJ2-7	TGTGCCAGCAGTAGTACAGGGGGGGTTTACGAGCAGTACTTC	CASSSTGGVYEQYF
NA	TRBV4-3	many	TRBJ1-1	TGCGCCAGCAGCCAAGGCAGGGTTTACACTGAAGCTTTCTTT	CASSQGRVYTEAFF
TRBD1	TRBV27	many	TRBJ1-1	TGTGCCAGCAGTTTACGGACAGGGGGCACTGAAGCTTTCTTT	CASSLRTGGTEAFF
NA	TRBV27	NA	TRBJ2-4	TGTGCCAGCAGCTACGGGACTTCCAAAAACATTCAGTACTTC	CASSYGTSKNIQYF
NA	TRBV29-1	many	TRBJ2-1	TGCAGCGTTGGGCCTGGAGAGCAGTTCTTC	CSVGPGEQFF
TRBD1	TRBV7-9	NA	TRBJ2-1	TGTGCCAGCAGCTTAAATAAGGGACAGGGGGACAATGAGCAGTTCTTC	CASSLNKGQGDNEQFF
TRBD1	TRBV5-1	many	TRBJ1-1	TGCGCCAGCAGCCCCCCTCGGACAGGGTATAAGAACACTGAAGCTTTCTTT	CASSPPRTGYKNTEAFF
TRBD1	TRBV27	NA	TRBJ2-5	TGTGCCAGCAGGAGAACAAAGCGGACAGGTGCAGAGGAGACCCAGTACTTC	CASRRTKRTGAEETQYF
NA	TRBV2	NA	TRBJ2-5	TGTGCCAGCATGATAAGAGCGTTTCCCCAAGAGACCCAGTACTTC	CASMIRAFPQETQYF
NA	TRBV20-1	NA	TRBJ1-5	TGCAGTGCTAGAGCGGGTGGAGGGGGAAGTTGGCCCCAGCATTTT	CSARAGGGGSWPQHF
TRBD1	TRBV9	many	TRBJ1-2	TGTGCCAGCAGCCCGGGACAGTCTGGGGATTATGGCTACACCTTC	CASSPGQSGDYGYTF
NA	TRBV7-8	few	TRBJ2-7	TGTGCCAGCTCGTCCCCCTATATTGGGTCCGGGTACGAGCAGTACTTC	CASSSPYIGSGYEQYF
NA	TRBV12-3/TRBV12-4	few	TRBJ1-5	TGTGCCAGCAGTCCTTGGACGGGGATGAGCAATCAGCCCCAGCATTTT	CASSPWTGMSNQPQHF